This T cell receptor (beta chain) was profiled in a study of blood T cells in healthy people across ages. For this clonotype: Its antigen is unknown.

The germline V gene encodes CDR1 MNHEY and CDR2 SVGAGI. Germline trimming cut 0 bases from V and 6 bases from J; bases unmatched to any gene: 14. There are 18 residues in the CDR3. Study-wide results and limits: A roughly linear age-dependent decrease characterized TCR beta diversity per million T cells. The study found TCR beta diversity correlated strongly with naive T cell percentage. Bulk PBMC profiling left naive and antigen-experienced comparisons inconclusive.

Primers used in a second PCR of roughly 7 to 12 cycles were a sample-barcoded 5' primer and a J-beta primer mix. Researchers report that a template-switch adaptor with 12 random nucleotides tagged each cDNA molecule. TCRdb passed the 5' RACE reads through MiXCR, listing each CDR3 protein once. The sample shows approximately 1.5 million distinct CDR3 sequences, approximately 39% of them seen only once. This sequence originates from a woman between 18 and 29 years old in good health. Sequencing was performed on blood. The rearrangement joins TRBV6-5 to TRBJ2-3, with 8 positions matching TRBD2. The CDR3 spells CASSYSLDLSGEVDTQYF. CDR3 bases: TGTGCCAGCAGTTACTCCCTGGACCTTAGCGGGGAGGTGGATACGCAGTATTTT.